These 25 T cell receptor beta chains share one sample of origin, sequenced in a study of blood T cells in healthy people across ages. A second PCR of about 6 to 12 cycles used a sample-barcoded 5' primer and a J-beta primer mix. MiXCR, applied by TCRdb to the 5' RACE reads, yields one record per CDR3 protein. The sample includes approximately 2,000,000 distinct CDR3 sequences, about 39% of them seen just once. Sequencing was done on a sample of blood. These receptors came from a human donor in good health.

Only a few counts were recorded for this clonotype. The J gene is TRBJ2-3, the V gene TRBV2; D is uncertain. V shed 3 bases and J shed 2 bases, with 9 bases lying between them. Per the germline V gene, CDR1 is SNHLY and CDR2 is FYNNEI. CDR3 length: 14 amino acids. For the CDR3, the DNA is TGTGCCAGCAGTGACATGTCAAACACAGATACGCAGTATTTT. It yields the protein CASSDMSNTDTQYF.

The rearrangement joins TRBV3-1 to TRBJ2-7, with TRBD2 as a possible D gene (6 bases). Looked up from germline, CDR1 is LGHDT and CDR2 is YNNKEL (reference sequence). The CDR3 sequence is 17 residues long. V lost 1 base and J lost 2, with 18 bases in between. CDR3 sequence: CASSQVPLGTYTYEQYF. As DNA, the CDR3 is TGTGCCAGCAGCCAAGTTCCCTTGGGGACTTACACCTACGAGCAGTACTTC.

The gene calls are TRBV29-1 and TRBJ2-7; 11 nucleotides line up with TRBD1. Germline V gene lookup returns CDR1 SQVTM and CDR2 ANQGSEA. The CDR3 runs to 14 residues. The V and J ends lost 4 bases and 2 bases, in that order; junction bases with no gene match: 4. CDR3 DNA sequence: TGCAGCGTTGTAAGGGGACAGGGGGCCTACGAGCAGTACTTC. This gives the protein CSVVRGQGAYEQYF.

The chain combines TRBV6-2 or TRBV6-3 with TRBJ2-7; perhaps D is TRBD1 or TRBD2 (5 bases each). From germline, CDR1 is MNHEY and CDR2 SVGEGT. The V and J ends lost 7 bases and 0 bases respectively, with 16 bases between them. This CDR3 has 15 residues. The CDR3 protein is CASTDGALSSYEQYF. CDR3 nucleotide sequence: TGTGCCAGCACGGACGGGGCCCTGAGCTCCTACGAGCAGTACTTC.

The rearrangement joins TRBV6-6 to TRBJ2-1; perhaps TRBD1 as D (5 bases). The V gene lost 5 bases and the J gene lost 9 bases, with 23 bases spanning the gap. Germline values: CDR1 MNHNY, CDR2 SVGAGI (reference sequence). There are 16 residues in the CDR3. The CDR3 region is CASSDDSERTQGEQFF. The CDR3 bases are TGTGCCAGCAGTGATGACAGTGAAAGGACACAAGGTGAGCAGTTCTTC.

The chain has TRBV29-1 and TRBJ1-2; unclear D gene. Germline V gene data show CDR1 as SQVTM and CDR2 as ANQGSEA. The germline V and J ends were trimmed by 8 bases and 0 bases, with 10 bases remaining between them. The CDR3 extends over 12 amino acids. CDR3 DNA: TGCAGCTTTGTGACACCTAACTATGGCTACACCTTC. Translated, it gives CSFVTPNYGYTF.

The J gene is TRBJ1-1, the V gene TRBV12-3 or TRBV12-4; TRBD1 aligns across 10 bases. V was pared by 6 bases and J by 6 bases, with 31 bases of the junction left unmatched. The CDR3 runs 22 residues. CDR3 protein: CASSLVNIGLLTGGERRSEAFF. As DNA, the CDR3 is TGTGCCAGCAGCCTAGTCAATATCGGACTCCTGACAGGGGGCGAGAGGAGATCTGAAGCTTTCTTT.

This chain uses TRBV20-1 with TRBJ1-1, with D perhaps matching TRBD1 (5 bases). CDR3 length equals 11 residues. Germline-derived CDR1 and CDR2 are DFQATT and SNEGSKA (reference sequence). The germline V and J ends were trimmed by 7 bases and 11 bases, with 17 bases remaining between them. CDR3 in DNA: TGCAGTGTTCTTGACAGTGTGAAGGCTTTCTTT. Its translation: CSVLDSVKAFF.

The sample holds a few counts of this clonotype. This chain links TRBV13 with TRBJ1-2; D is undetermined. This CDR3 spans 12 amino acids. Germline V gene sequence: CDR1 PRHDT, CDR2 FYEKMQ (reference sequence). Trimming removed 1 base at V and 6 bases at J, with 6 bases between. Here the CDR3 reads CASSLATHGYTF. DNA of the CDR3: TGTGCCAGCAGCTTAGCGACACATGGCTACACCTTC. Filled out from reference TRBV13 and TRBJ1-2, the complete variable domain reads AAGVIQSPRHLIKEKRETATLKCYPIPRHDTVYWYQQGPGQDPQFLISFYEKMQSDKGSIPDRFSAQQFSDYHSELNMSSLELGDSALYFCASSLATHGYTFGSGTRLTVV.

The chain carries TRBV29-1 and TRBJ2-7; 9 bases map to TRBD2. Germline V lookup: CDR1 SQVTM, CDR2 ANQGSEA. V lost 6 bases and J lost 2; bases outside the gene matches: 8. There are 14 residues in the CDR3. CDR3 residues: CSVGRLAETYEQYF. Written as DNA, the CDR3 is TGCAGCGTGGGCCGACTAGCGGAGACCTACGAGCAGTACTTC.

Here the CDR3 reads CASAYRDSSYEQYF. The CDR3 coding sequence is TGTGCCAGCGCCTATCGGGACAGCTCCTACGAGCAGTACTTC. This chain uses TRBV7-9 with TRBJ2-7; 7 bases match TRBD1. Germline trimming cut 8 bases from V and 0 bases from J; bases unmatched to any gene: 7. CDR1 SEHNR and CDR2 FQNEAQ come from the germline V gene (reference sequence). There are 14 residues in the CDR3.

The gene calls are TRBV3-1 and TRBJ2-1; weak D call: TRBD1 (5 bases). Germline CDR1 and CDR2: LGHDT and YNNKEL (reference sequence). This CDR3 contains 14 residues. Trimming stripped 4 bases from V and 13 bases from J, with 20 bases between. The CDR3 nucleotides read TGTGCCAGCAGCCTCACAGGTGACAAAAACATTCAGTTCTTC. Its protein product is CASSLTGDKNIQFF.

This clonotype was observed at least ten times. V and J are TRBV7-2 and TRBJ2-7; perhaps TRBD1 as D (5 bases). Germline CDR1 SGHTA, CDR2 FQGNSA. This CDR3 has 15 residues. Between the trimmed V and J ends, which lost 1 base and 3 bases, there was a span of 13 bases. In DNA form, the CDR3 reads TGTGCCAGCAGCTTAGTAGGGGCACCAAGCTACGAGCAGTACTTC. This codes for CASSLVGAPSYEQYF.

This clonotype was found a few times. V and J are TRBV6-2 or TRBV6-3 and TRBJ2-4; no definite D call. The DNA end is more similar to TRBJ2-5, so the J call may be wrong. Germline assignment: CDR1 MNHEY and CDR2 SVGEGT. This CDR3 contains 16 residues. The CDR3 loop reads CASSYSMADMEETQYF. The CDR3 coding sequence is TGTGCCAGCAGTTACTCGATGGCGGATATGGAAGAGACCCAGTACTTC.

This clonotype came up a few times. This chain links TRBV20-1 with TRBJ2-1; TRBD1 matches at 7 bases. Trimming removed 5 bases from V and 2 bases from J; junction bases left unmatched: 9. There are 15 residues in the CDR3. Germline V gene lookup returns CDR1 DFQATT and CDR2 SNEGSKA (reference sequence). For the CDR3, the DNA is TGCAGTGCTTACACAGGGGCCCTAACCTACAATGAGCAGTTCTTC. This translates into CSAYTGALTYNEQFF.

This rearrangement joins TRBV7-2 to TRBJ2-7; D might be TRBD1 (5 bases). Trimming removed 0 bases at V and 6 bases at J, with 18 bases between. Germline V gene lookup returns CDR1 SGHTA and CDR2 FQGNSA. CDR3 length equals 16 residues. CDR3 nucleotide sequence: TGTGCCAGCAGCTTAGCGCCGGGCAGGGTATTAACCGAGCAGTACTTC. This encodes CASSLAPGRVLTEQYF.

The CDR3 here is CASSLGEWSSYNSPLHF. For the CDR3, the DNA is TGTGCCAGCAGCTTAGGGGAGTGGAGCTCCTATAATTCACCCCTCCACTTT. The rearrangement joins TRBV7-9 to TRBJ1-6; D is unresolved. The CDR3 is 17 residues long. Looked up from germline, CDR1 is SEHNR and CDR2 is FQNEAQ (reference sequence). Deletions cut 1 base from V and 0 bases from J, with 10 bases between.

The chain is built from TRBV7-9 and TRBJ1-1; 8 bases fit TRBD1. V was pared by 5 bases and J by 5 bases, with 10 bases of the junction left unmatched. The CDR3 length is 15 residues. Per the germline V gene, CDR1 is SEHNR and CDR2 is FQNEAQ (reference sequence). CDR3 in amino acids: CASSAGQGGNTEAFF. Written as DNA, the CDR3 is TGTGCCAGCAGCGCCGGACAGGGAGGAAATACTGAAGCTTTCTTT.

The chain combines TRBV4-3 with TRBJ2-7; a weak D match, TRBD1 (6 bases). Between the trimmed V and J ends, which lost 7 bases and 1 base, there was a span of 20 bases. Germline V lookup: CDR1 LGHNA, CDR2 YSLEER. The CDR3 is 16 amino acids. In DNA form, the CDR3 reads TGCGCCAGCAACCAGGCCCCCCCGGACAGTTCCTACGAGCAGTACTTC. This encodes CASNQAPPDSSYEQYF.

This clonotype was picked up a small number of times. The chain couples TRBV7-8 to TRBJ2-3, with D perhaps assigned TRBD1 or TRBD2 (5 bases each). CDR3 length: 15 amino acids. The ends were cut back, 6 bases at V and 2 bases at J, with 15 bases in the middle. Per germline, CDR1 SGHVS and CDR2 FQNEAQ. CDR3 loop: CASSGEGTDTDTQYF. CDR3 DNA: TGTGCCAGCAGTGGGGAAGGGACCGACACAGATACGCAGTATTTT.

This clonotype was counted between two and nine times. The chain uses TRBV29-1 and TRBJ1-1; D gene uncertain. CDR3 length: 11 residues. Trimming stripped 8 bases from V and 4 bases from J, with 11 bases between. The germline CDR1 and CDR2 sequences are SQVTM and ANQGSEA. CDR3 in DNA: TGCAGCCACTCCACGGGCACTGAAGCTTTCTTT. This sequence encodes CSHSTGTEAFF.

V is TRBV10-3 and J is TRBJ2-5, with D unclear. Germline CDR1 ENHRY, CDR2 SYGVKD. This CDR3 contains 13 residues. With 6 bases removed from V and 6 bases from J, the gap between germline ends came to 14 bases. The CDR3 bases are TGTGCCATCAGCCCCGTGGCCGAGAAGACCCAGTACTTC. Translation: CAISPVAEKTQYF.

The rearrangement links TRBV20-1 to TRBJ2-7, with 8 bases matching TRBD2. J gave up 4 bases and V 7 bases, and 9 bases lay outside the gene matches. The CDR3 consists of 13 residues. Germline CDR1 is DFQATT and CDR2 is SNEGSKA (reference sequence). CDR3 region: CSGLRLARYEQYF. The CDR3 bases are TGCAGTGGTTTGAGACTAGCGAGGTACGAGCAGTACTTC.

This clonotype was detected only a few times. The CDR3 DNA reads as TGTGCCAGCAGTCCCAGGGACAGTGCCTACAATGAGCAGTTCTTC. It yields the protein CASSPRDSAYNEQFF. The rearrangement joins TRBV6-4 to TRBJ2-1; TRBD1 agrees at 7 bases. CDR1 is MRHNA, CDR2 SNTAGT, per germline. Losses at the gene ends were 5 bases for V and 2 bases for J; bases not matched to a gene: 6. The CDR3 totals 15 residues.

The chain uses TRBV29-1 and TRBJ2-3; TRBD2 aligns across 8 bases. The CDR3 totals 14 residues. The junction had 11 bases not matched to a gene; V was cut back by 4 bases and J by 8 bases. CDR1 and CDR2 (germline): SQVTM, ANQGSEA. The CDR3 bases are TGCAGCGTTGGTCTAGCGGGCCACGCGGGTACGCAGTATTTT. Its protein is CSVGLAGHAGTQYF.